The 24 T cell receptor beta chains below all came from one sample that was sequenced in a study of blood T cells in healthy people across ages. Alongside a J-beta primer mix, a sample-barcoded 5' primer served in a second PCR lasting roughly 6 to 12 cycles. One entry per CDR3 protein results from TCRdb running MiXCR on the 5' RACE reads. Of some 790,000 distinct CDR3 sequences listed, around 30% are singletons. Specimen: blood. Every receptor here comes from a woman of 80 years or more in good health.

In the case of this clonotype: A read error may be the cause here, since a much bigger clone is one base away. The chain employs TRBV11-2 and TRBJ2-1; 7 bases are a match to TRBD1. The germline V gene encodes CDR1 SGHAT and CDR2 FQNNGV. This CDR3 spans 15 amino acids. The V and J ends lost 5 bases and 10 bases, in that order; junction bases with no gene match: 14. The CDR3 protein is CASSRGQANTFEQFF. The CDR3 DNA sequence: TGTGCCAGCAGCCGAGGACAGGCAAATACTTTCGAGCAGTTCTTC.

As regards this clonotype: Because it lacks the conserved phenylalanine or tryptophan at the end, this CDR3 is likely a read error. The V gene is TRBV24-1, the J gene TRBJ2-2; the match to TRBD1 covers 9 bases. The junction had 6 bases not matched to a gene; V was cut back by 9 bases and J by 5 bases. Per germline, CDR1 KGHDR and CDR2 SFDVKD. The CDR3 is 14 amino acids. Written as DNA, the CDR3 is TGTGCCACCGAGAACAGGGGGCGTACCGGGGAGCTGTTTGTT. Amino acid sequence: CATENRGRTGELFV.

This clonotype has a count of ten or more. The chain joins TRBV7-2 to TRBJ1-2, with D maybe TRBD1 (5 bases). Germline V gene sequence: CDR1 SGHTA, CDR2 FQGNSA. CDR3 length equals 12 residues. V was clipped by 6 bases and J by 1 base, with 6 bases between them. This CDR3 reads CASRGGNYGYTF. Here the CDR3 DNA reads TGTGCCAGCAGGGGGGGTAACTATGGCTACACCTTC.

V usage is TRBV27 and J usage is TRBJ2-7; D is ambiguous. With 7 bases removed from V and 2 bases from J, the gap between germline ends came to 15 bases. The germline V gene encodes CDR1 MNHEY and CDR2 SMNVEV (reference sequence). The CDR3 is 14 residues long. CDR3 in amino acids: CASTLYDNTYEQYF. The CDR3 coding sequence is TGTGCCAGCACCCTCTACGACAATACCTACGAGCAGTACTTC.

This clonotype has just a few counts. The chain uses TRBV3-1 and TRBJ1-2, with D uncertain. Deletions cut 2 bases from V and 0 bases from J, with 7 bases between. The CDR3 loop spans 14 amino acids. Germline V gene sequence: CDR1 LGHDT, CDR2 YNNKEL (reference sequence). The CDR3 loop reads CASSQRPPNYGYTF. The CDR3, as DNA: TGTGCCAGCAGCCAAAGGCCGCCTAACTATGGCTACACCTTC. The whole variable domain, filled in from reference TRBV3-1 and TRBJ1-2, reads DTAVSQTPKYLVTQMGNDKSIKCEQNLGHDTMYWYKQDSKKFLKIMFSYNNKELIINETVPNRFSPKSPDKAHLNLHINSLELGDSAVYFCASSQRPPNYGYTFGSGTRLTVV.

Concerning this clonotype: This clone may be a read error of a much larger clone one base away. The rearrangement joins TRBV6-5 to TRBJ2-3, with D maybe TRBD2 (7 bases). This CDR3 has 16 amino acids. Trimming pared 5 bases from V and 4 bases from J, leaving 19 bases between. Looked up from germline, CDR1 is MNHEY and CDR2 is SVGAGI. CDR3 sequence reads: CASSPVGRGAADTQYF. DNA for the CDR3: TGTGCCAGCAGTCCCGTCGGACGGGGGGCTGCAGATACGCAGTATTTT.

This clonotype was detected only a few times. This sequence may be a read error, since a much larger clone differs from it by one base. This sequence joins TRBV6-6 and TRBJ2-7; 7 bases agree with TRBD2. There are 13 residues in the CDR3. J lost 7 bases, V lost 6 bases, and 9 bases had no gene match. Germline V gene lookup returns CDR1 MNHNY and CDR2 SVGAGI (reference sequence). Written as DNA, the CDR3 is TGTGCCAGCAGGCCGGGGGGAGGGGATGAGCAGTACTTC. This encodes CASRPGGGDEQYF.

For this clonotype: A much more abundant neighbour one base away suggests this may be a read error. This rearrangement joins TRBV5-6 to TRBJ2-1, with D uncertain. The last part of the DNA fits TRBJ2-7 better; the J call may be wrong. Germline V CDR1 and CDR2: SGHDT, YYEEEE. CDR3 length: 13 residues. The CDR3 DNA reads TGTGCCAGCAGCCGCCGTTCGTACAATGAGCAGTACTTC. It codes for CASSRRSYNEQYF.

The V call is TRBV7-9, the J call TRBJ1-1; D is perhaps TRBD1 (5 bases). The CDR3 is 14 amino acids. Germline V CDR1 and CDR2: SEHNR, FQNEAQ (reference sequence). V lost 1 base, J lost 3 bases, and 9 bases lay in between. CDR3 DNA: TGTGCCAGCAGCTTAGGACAGTTGTACACTGAAGCTTTCTTT. Protein: CASSLGQLYTEAFF.

Concerning this clonotype itself: A much larger clonotype is one base distant, so this may be a read error. This rearrangement joins TRBV15 to TRBJ2-1; D is perhaps TRBD1 (5 bases). Germline CDR1 LNHNV, CDR2 YYDKDF (reference sequence). The CDR3 runs 15 residues. Deletions cut 5 bases from V and 13 bases from J, with 24 bases between. This chain's CDR3 is CATSSNSRVQETQFF. CDR3 sequence (DNA): TGTGCCACCAGCTCAAATAGCAGGGTCCAGGAGACCCAGTTCTTC.

Ten or more counts support this clonotype. A much larger clone lies one base from this, so it may be a read error. This chain uses TRBV20-1 with TRBJ2-7, with D perhaps TRBD2 (5 bases). CDR1 is DFQATT, CDR2 SNEGSKA, per germline (reference sequence). This CDR3 has 11 amino acids. The CDR3 sequence is CRARCIAEQYF. The CDR3 coding sequence is TGCAGGGCTAGATGTATAGCGGAGCAGTACTTC.

The rearrangement uses TRBV25-1 and TRBJ1-1; the D gene is possibly TRBD1 (6 bases). V was clipped by 7 bases and J by 3 bases, with 18 bases between them. Germline CDR1 and CDR2: MGHDK and SYGVNS. This CDR3 spans 15 amino acids. CDR3 nucleotides: TGTGCCAGCATGGGCCGGGGGGCGGGGGACACTGAAGCTTTCTTT. Translating it yields CASMGRGAGDTEAFF.

This clonotype was seen more than once but under ten times. The chain is built from TRBV12-3 or TRBV12-4 and TRBJ1-1; TRBD1 is a possible D gene (6 bases). This CDR3 is 13 amino acids long. The germline V and J ends were trimmed by 6 bases and 4 bases, with 12 bases remaining between them. The CDR3 sequence: CASRPSGATEAFF. The CDR3, as DNA: TGTGCCAGCAGGCCGTCGGGGGCCACTGAAGCTTTCTTT.

This clonotype was counted between two and nine times. The rearrangement joins TRBV28 to TRBJ1-4; unclear D gene. Looked up from germline, CDR1 is MDHEN and CDR2 is SYDVKM. The CDR3 runs to 13 residues. In DNA form, the CDR3 reads TGTTTAACGCGAGGAGGTTCGAATGAAAAACTGTTTTTT. It encodes CLTRGGSNEKLFF.

The sample holds many counts of this clonotype. The chain employs TRBV28 and TRBJ1-2; D perhaps matches TRBD1 (6 bases). Germline values: CDR1 MDHEN, CDR2 SYDVKM. The CDR3 spans 14 residues. Trimming removed 3 bases from V and 2 bases from J, with 10 bases in between. The DNA for the CDR3 is TGTGCCAGCAGTTTGGACAGTTCGAACTATGGCTACACCTTC. Amino acid sequence: CASSLDSSNYGYTF.

This clonotype was observed at least ten times. This chain joins TRBV14 and TRBJ2-5; possible D gene TRBD2, 5 bases. The V gene's germline CDR1 is SGHDN and CDR2 FVKESK. The length of the CDR3 is 15 residues. The V end was cut by 1 base, the J end by 2 bases, with 11 bases between. Here the CDR3 reads CASSQVRVGQETQYF. The CDR3 nucleotides read TGTGCCAGCAGCCAAGTGCGGGTCGGGCAAGAGACCCAGTACTTC. Using reference TRBV14 and TRBJ2-5 for the parts outside the CDR3, the full variable domain is EAGVTQFPSHSVIEKGQTVTLRCDPISGHDNLYWYRRVMGKEIKFLLHFVKESKQDESGMPNNRFLAERTGGTYSTLKVQPAELEDSGVYFCASSQVRVGQETQYFGPGTRLLVL.

The chain links TRBV12-3 or TRBV12-4 to TRBJ1-5; 8 bases align to TRBD1. V shed 6 bases, J shed 8 bases, and the junction held 6 bases outside the gene matches. CDR3 size: 13 residues. The CDR3: CASSRTGSEPQHF. The CDR3 region has the DNA TGTGCCAGCAGCCGGACAGGGAGCGAGCCCCAGCATTTT.

V gene TRBV2 combines with J gene TRBJ2-5, with 9 bases fitting TRBD2. CDR3 length equals 14 residues. CDR1 SNHLY and CDR2 FYNNEI come from the germline V gene. V shed 7 bases and J 7 bases; nucleotides not matched to a gene: 10. The CDR3 here is CASTPQGLAGTQYF. CDR3 coding DNA: TGTGCCAGCACTCCCCAGGGACTAGCCGGGACCCAGTACTTC.

In its sample, this clonotype was seen many times. The chain carries TRBV12-3 or TRBV12-4 and TRBJ2-1, with D perhaps matching TRBD1 (6 bases). The CDR3 covers 13 residues. Trimming removed 5 bases from V and 2 bases from J, with 7 bases in between. CDR3 DNA: TGTGCCAGCAGTGAGGGGGCCTACAATGAGCAGTTCTTC. Translation: CASSEGAYNEQFF.

This clonotype appeared many times. The V call is TRBV6-5, the J call TRBJ2-3, with 7 positions matching TRBD2. V was clipped by 7 bases and J by 4 bases; unmatched bases: 14. Germline lookup yields CDR1 MNHEY and CDR2 SVGAGI. The CDR3 totals 16 residues. The DNA of the CDR3 is TGTGCCAGCACGCCCGGCATCGGACTAGTTGCAGATACGCAGTATTTT. This translates into CASTPGIGLVADTQYF.

This chain connects TRBV7-9 to TRBJ1-4, with 8 bases lining up with TRBD1. Germline trimming cut 8 bases from V and 4 bases from J; bases unmatched to any gene: 6. The length of the CDR3 is 14 residues. The germline V gene encodes CDR1 SEHNR and CDR2 FQNEAQ (reference sequence). CDR3 DNA sequence: TGTGCCAGCGGGGAAGGACAGGGTAATGAAAAACTGTTTTTT. As protein: CASGEGQGNEKLFF.

This clonotype appeared a few times. The chain combines TRBV9 with TRBJ1-1; no firm D call. The germline V and J ends were trimmed by 1 base and 0 bases, with 10 bases remaining between them. Germline V gene data show CDR1 as SGDLS and CDR2 as YYNGEE. The CDR3 spans 15 residues. Here the CDR3 reads CASSVRPSMNTEAFF. The DNA of the CDR3 is TGTGCCAGCAGCGTACGTCCGTCCATGAACACTGAAGCTTTCTTT.

As to this clonotype: A much larger clone differs from this one at a single base, so this may be a read error. The chain carries TRBV12-3 or TRBV12-4 and TRBJ1-5; D not resolved. Trimming cost V 11 bases and J 1 base, with 9 bases left between them. The length of the CDR3 is 12 residues. CDR3 bases: TGTGCCTGCAAGGGCAGCAATCAGCCCCAGCATTTT. It encodes CACKGSNQPQHF.

This clonotype was seen more than once but under ten times. The chain carries TRBV3-1 and TRBJ1-1; D may be TRBD1 (6 bases). Per the germline V gene, CDR1 is LGHDT and CDR2 is YNNKEL (reference sequence). This CDR3 has 14 residues. The V gene lost 1 base and the J gene lost 11 bases, with 17 bases spanning the gap. In nucleotides, the CDR3 is TGTGCCAGCAGCCAAGGATTGGGGACACAATGGGCTTTCTTT. Amino acids: CASSQGLGTQWAFF.